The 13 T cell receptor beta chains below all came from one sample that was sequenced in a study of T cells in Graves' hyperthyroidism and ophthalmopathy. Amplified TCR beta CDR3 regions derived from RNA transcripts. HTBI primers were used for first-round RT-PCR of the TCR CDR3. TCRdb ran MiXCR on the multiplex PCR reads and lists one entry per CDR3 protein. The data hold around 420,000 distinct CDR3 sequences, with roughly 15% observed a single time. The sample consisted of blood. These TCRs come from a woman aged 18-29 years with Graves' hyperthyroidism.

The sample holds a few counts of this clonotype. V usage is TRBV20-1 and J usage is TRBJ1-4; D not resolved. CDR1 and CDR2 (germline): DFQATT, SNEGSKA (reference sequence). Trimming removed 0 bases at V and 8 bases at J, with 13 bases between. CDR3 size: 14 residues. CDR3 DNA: TGCAGTGCTAGAGATCCCCGGGAGATCGAAAAACTGTTTTTT. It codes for CSARDPREIEKLFF.

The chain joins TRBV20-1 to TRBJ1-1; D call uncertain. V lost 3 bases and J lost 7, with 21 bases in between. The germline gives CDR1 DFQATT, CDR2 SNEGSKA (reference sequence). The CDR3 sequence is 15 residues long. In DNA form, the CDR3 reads TGCAGTGCTAGGAGGTGGTCGTCTCCCGAGGGTGAAGCTTTCTTT. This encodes CSARRWSSPEGEAFF.

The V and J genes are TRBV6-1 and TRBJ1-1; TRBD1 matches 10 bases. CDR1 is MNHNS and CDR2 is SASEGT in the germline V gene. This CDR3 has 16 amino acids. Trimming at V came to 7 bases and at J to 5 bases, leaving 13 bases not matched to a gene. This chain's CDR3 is CASTPLDRGSWTEAFF. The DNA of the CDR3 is TGTGCCAGCACCCCGTTGGACAGGGGGTCGTGGACTGAAGCTTTCTTT.

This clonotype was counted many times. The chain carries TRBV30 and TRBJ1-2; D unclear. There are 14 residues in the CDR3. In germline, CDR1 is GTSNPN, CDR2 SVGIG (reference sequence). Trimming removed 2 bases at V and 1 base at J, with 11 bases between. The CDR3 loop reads CAWSIGPINYGYTF. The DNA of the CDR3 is TGTGCCTGGAGTATAGGCCCCATTAACTATGGCTACACCTTC. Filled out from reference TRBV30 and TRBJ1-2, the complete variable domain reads SQTIHQWPATLVQPVGSPLSLECTVEGTSNPNLYWYRQAAGRGLQLLFYSVGIGQISSEVPQNLSASRPQDRQFILSSKKLLLSDSGFYLCAWSIGPINYGYTFGSGTRLTVV.

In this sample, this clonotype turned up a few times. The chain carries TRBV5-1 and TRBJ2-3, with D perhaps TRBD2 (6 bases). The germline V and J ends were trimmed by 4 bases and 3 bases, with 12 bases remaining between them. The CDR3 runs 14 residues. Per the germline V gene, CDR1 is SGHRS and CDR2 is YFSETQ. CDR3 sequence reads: CASSGGIETDTQYF. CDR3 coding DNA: TGCGCCAGCAGCGGGGGGATCGAAACAGATACGCAGTATTTT.

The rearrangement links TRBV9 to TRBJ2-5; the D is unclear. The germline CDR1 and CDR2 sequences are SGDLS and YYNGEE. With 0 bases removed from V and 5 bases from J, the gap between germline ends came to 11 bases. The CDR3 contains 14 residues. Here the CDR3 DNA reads TGTGCCAGCAGCGTAGAAAGTTTTGCTGAGACCCAGTACTTC. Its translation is CASSVESFAETQYF.

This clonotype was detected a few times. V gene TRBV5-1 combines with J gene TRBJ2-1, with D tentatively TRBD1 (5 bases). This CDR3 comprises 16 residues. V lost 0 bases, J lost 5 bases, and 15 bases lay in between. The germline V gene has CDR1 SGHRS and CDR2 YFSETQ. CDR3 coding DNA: TGCGCCAGCAGCTTGGAGGACCCCTGGGGCGACAATGAGCAGTTCTTC. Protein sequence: CASSLEDPWGDNEQFF.

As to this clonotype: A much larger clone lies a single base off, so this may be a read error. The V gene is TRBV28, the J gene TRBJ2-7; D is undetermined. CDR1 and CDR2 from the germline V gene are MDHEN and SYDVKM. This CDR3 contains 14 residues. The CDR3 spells CAGSLDRNPSEQYF. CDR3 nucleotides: TGTGCCGGCAGTTTAGATAGGAATCCTAGCGAGCAGTACTTC.

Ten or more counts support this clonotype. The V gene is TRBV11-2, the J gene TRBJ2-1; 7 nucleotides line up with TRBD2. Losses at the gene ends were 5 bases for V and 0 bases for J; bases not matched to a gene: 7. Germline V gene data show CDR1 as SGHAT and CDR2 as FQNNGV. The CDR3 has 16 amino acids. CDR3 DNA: TGTGCCAGCAGCGTGATAGCGGGTAGCTCCTACAATGAGCAGTTCTTC. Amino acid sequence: CASSVIAGSSYNEQFF.

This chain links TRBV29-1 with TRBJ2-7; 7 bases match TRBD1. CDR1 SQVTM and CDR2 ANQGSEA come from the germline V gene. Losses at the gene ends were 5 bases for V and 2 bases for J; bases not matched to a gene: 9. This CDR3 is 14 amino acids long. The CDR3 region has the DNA TGCAGCGTTAAACGCGACAGGGAGACCTACGAGCAGTACTTC. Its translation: CSVKRDRETYEQYF.

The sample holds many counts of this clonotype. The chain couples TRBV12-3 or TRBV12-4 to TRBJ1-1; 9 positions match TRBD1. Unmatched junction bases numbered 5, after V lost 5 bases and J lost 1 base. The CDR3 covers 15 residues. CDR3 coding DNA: TGTGCCAGCAGTGATTGGGACAGGGAGAACACTGAAGCTTTCTTT. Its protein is CASSDWDRENTEAFF.

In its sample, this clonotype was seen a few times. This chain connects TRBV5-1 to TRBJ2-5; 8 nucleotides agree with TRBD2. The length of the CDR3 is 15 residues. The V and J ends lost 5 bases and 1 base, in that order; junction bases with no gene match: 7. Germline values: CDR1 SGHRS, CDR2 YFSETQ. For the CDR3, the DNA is TGCGCCAGCAGGAAGGCGGGAGGCCTCCAAGAGACCCAGTACTTC. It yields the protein CASRKAGGLQETQYF.

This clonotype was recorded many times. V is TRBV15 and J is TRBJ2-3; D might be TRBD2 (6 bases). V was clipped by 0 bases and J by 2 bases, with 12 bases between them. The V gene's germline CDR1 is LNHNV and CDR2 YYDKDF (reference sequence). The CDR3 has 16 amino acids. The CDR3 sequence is CATSRDGGTITDTQYF. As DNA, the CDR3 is TGTGCCACCAGCAGAGATGGGGGGACCATCACAGATACGCAGTATTTT.